Sequencing of this TCR beta chain was carried out in a study of T cell responses to AZD1222 COVID-19 vaccine. The study's findings and limits: The number of AZD1222 recipients seropositive at baseline was only five or six. Clonal diversity was possibly underestimated, and the donors were mostly white British, with more females.

Germline V CDR1 and CDR2: LNHDA, SQIVND (reference sequence). Trimming took off 5 bases at V and 4 bases at J, with 17 bases between the two ends. The CDR3 sequence is 15 residues long. On this clone itself: Its target is unknown.

The method was immunoSEQ multiplex PCR; TCRdb's version includes in-frame clones alone and lacks a portion of them. Of around 150,000 clones listed, 92% were seen once; the top ten hold more than 3%. The gene calls are TRBV19 and TRBJ1-2; the D gene is possibly TRBD1 (6 bases). The TCR was taken from an adult who received the AZD1222 COVID-19 vaccine. The specimen comprised peripheral blood, sampled 28 days after the second AZD1222 dose. Here the CDR3 DNA reads TGTGCCAGTAGTCGCTACGGGGGCGCAGTCTATGGCTACACCTTC. This translates into CASSRYGGAVYGYTF.